This T cell receptor beta chain was sequenced for a study of shared T cell receptors in the human thymus. V lost 3 bases to trimming and J lost 0 bases; unmatched junction nucleotides: 2. The CDR3 extends over 15 amino acids. CDR1 and CDR2 from the germline V gene are ENHRY and SYGVKD. This table comes from immunoSEQ multiplex PCR, and its TCRdb copy is limited to in-frame clones, with some not included. In the table there are about 660,000 clones, 88% of which are singletons. This clone was observed a handful of times. The same sample was also used in a study of human thymus T cells.

Source material: thymocytes. The rearrangement joins TRBV10-3 to TRBJ2-7, with 10 nucleotides matching TRBD2. This clonotype was obtained from a boy younger than two with a congenital heart defect. CDR3 in DNA: TGTGCCATCAGTGATCCTAGCGGGAGCTCCTACGAGCAGTACTTC. Protein sequence: CAISDPSGSSYEQYF.